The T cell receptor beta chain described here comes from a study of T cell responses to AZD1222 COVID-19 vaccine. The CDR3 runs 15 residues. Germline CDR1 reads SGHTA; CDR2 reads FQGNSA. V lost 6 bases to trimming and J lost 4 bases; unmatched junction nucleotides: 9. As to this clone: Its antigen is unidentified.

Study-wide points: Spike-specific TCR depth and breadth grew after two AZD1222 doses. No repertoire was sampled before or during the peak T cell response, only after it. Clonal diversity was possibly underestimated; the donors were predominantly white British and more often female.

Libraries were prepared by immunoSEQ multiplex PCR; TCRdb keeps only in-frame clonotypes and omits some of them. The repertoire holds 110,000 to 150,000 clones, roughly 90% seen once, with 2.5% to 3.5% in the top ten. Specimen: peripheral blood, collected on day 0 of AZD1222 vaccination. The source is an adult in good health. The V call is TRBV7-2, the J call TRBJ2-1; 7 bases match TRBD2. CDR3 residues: CASSRPGTTYNEQFF. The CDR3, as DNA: TGTGCCAGCAGTCGTCCCGGGACTACTTACAATGAGCAGTTCTTC.